This TCR beta chain is from a study of blood T cell repertoires in COVID-19. About the study: The United States, Italy and Spain provided the acute and convalescent COVID-19 samples. PBMCs, B-cell-depleted T cells, or T cells were the source of the cDNA or gDNA that made up the material.

Per the study methods: Reference gene primer amplification gave estimated nucleated cell counts. Method: immunoSEQ multiplex PCR; TCRdb's copy keeps in-frame clones and lacks some. That table is the source of V, J and clone size, and D and trimming were worked out from the DNA. The table has 150,000 to 200,000 clones, 88% seen once. V was clipped by 2 bases and J by 1 base, with 15 bases between them. CDR1 is LGHNA, CDR2 YSLEER, per germline. This CDR3 comprises 17 residues. V and J are TRBV4-3 and TRBJ1-3; the D is unclear. The sequence was collected from a human donor in a cohort sampled during active COVID-19. Sequencing was carried out using peripheral blood. CDR3 in amino acids: CASSQSLSSPSGNTIYF. The CDR3 bases are TGCGCCAGCAGCCAATCACTCTCGAGTCCATCTGGAAACACCATATATTTT.